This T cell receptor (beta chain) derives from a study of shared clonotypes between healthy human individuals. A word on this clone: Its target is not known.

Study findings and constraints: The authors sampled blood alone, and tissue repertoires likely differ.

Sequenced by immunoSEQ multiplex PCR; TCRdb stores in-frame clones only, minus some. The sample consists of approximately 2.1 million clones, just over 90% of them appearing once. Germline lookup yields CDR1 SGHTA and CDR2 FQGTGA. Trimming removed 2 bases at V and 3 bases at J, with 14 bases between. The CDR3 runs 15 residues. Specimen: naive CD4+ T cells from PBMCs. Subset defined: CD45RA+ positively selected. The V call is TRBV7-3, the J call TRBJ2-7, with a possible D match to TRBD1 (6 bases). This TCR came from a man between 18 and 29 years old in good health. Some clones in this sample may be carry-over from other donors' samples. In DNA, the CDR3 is TGTGCCAGCAGCTTAGGACCCGTAGGGGGCTACGAGCAGTACTTC. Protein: CASSLGPVGGYEQYF.